These T cell receptor beta chains were read from a single sample in a study of OX40 agonist ivuxolimab in advanced cancers. Sequencing used immunoSEQ multiplex PCR; TCRdb keeps in-frame clones, though not all of them. The table has 65,000 to 80,000 clones, under 90% seen once. The starting material was CD4+ or CD8+ T cells sorted from blood, obtained in a trial of the OX40 agonist ivuxolimab. All receptors come from an adult with an advanced solid tumor such as melanoma, head and neck, liver or kidney cancer. Each CDR3 is given with its conserved first and last residue. The order of the fields is clone size, J gene, V gene, D gene, CDR3 protein, CDR3 DNA. A D gene is named only where the DNA matches it firmly. A row's size may be missing; if present it is once, few, many or a size class.

>-|TRBJ1-1|TRBV7-2|-
CASSPPLGNTEAFF
TGTGCCAGCAGCCCACCTCTGGGGAACACTGAAGCTTTCTTT
>-|TRBJ2-7|TRBV15|TRBD1
CATSRTKGTGKNEQYF
TGTGCCACCAGCAGGACCAAAGGGACAGGGAAGAACGAGCAGTACTTC
>-|TRBJ2-1|TRBV5-1|TRBD2
CASARKGRGGTYNEQFF
TGCGCCAGCGCCCGAAAAGGGCGGGGGGGCACTTACAATGAGCAGTTCTTC
>-|TRBJ2-5|TRBV7-9|-
CASSFGVQETQYF
TGTGCCAGCAGCTTTGGGGTGCAAGAGACCCAGTACTTC
>-|TRBJ1-2|TRBV7-2|-
CASSLMVGGYTF
TGTGCCAGCAGCTTAATGGTAGGCGGCTACACCTTC
>few|TRBJ1-2|TRBV27|-
CASSLRVSGNGYTF
TGTGCCAGCAGTTTAAGGGTTTCAGGGAATGGCTACACCTTC
>-|TRBJ2-3|TRBV27|-
CASSLSIIPASTDTQYF
TGTGCCAGCAGTTTATCGATAATCCCAGCGAGCACAGATACGCAGTATTTT
>-|TRBJ1-4|TRBV4-3|-
CASSQGSFLGEKLFF
TGCGCCAGCAGCCAGGGATCTTTTTTGGGTGAAAAACTGTTTTTT
>few|TRBJ1-2|TRBV7-2|-
CASSPEPFYGYTF
TGTGCCAGCAGCCCAGAGCCTTTCTATGGCTACACCTTC
>few|TRBJ2-5|TRBV5-4|TRBD2
CASSLRLAGQETQYF
TGTGCCAGCAGCTTGAGACTAGCGGGGCAAGAGACCCAGTACTTC
>-|TRBJ2-2|TRBV7-9|-
CASSSPNTGELFF
TGTGCCAGCAGCTCACCCAACACCGGGGAGCTGTTTTTT
>-|TRBJ1-3|TRBV19|-
CASSIGGFAGNTIYF
TGTGCCAGTAGTATCGGCGGATTTGCTGGAAACACCATATATTTT
>few|TRBJ2-7|TRBV5-4|TRBD1
CASSLTGPTYEQYF
TGTGCCAGCAGCCTGACAGGGCCGACCTACGAGCAGTACTTC
>-|TRBJ1-2|TRBV12-5|-
CASGLFAGADGYTF
TGTGCTAGTGGTTTATTCGCAGGGGCGGATGGCTACACCTTC
>few|TRBJ1-6|TRBV23-1|-
CASRLAFRRALRDNSPLHF
TGCGCCAGCAGACTAGCTTTTAGACGGGCGCTGAGGGATAATTCACCCCTCCACTTT
>-|TRBJ1-2|TRBV25-1|-
CASSPDSSPNYGYTF
TGTGCCAGCAGCCCAGACAGCTCTCCTAACTATGGCTACACCTTC
>few|TRBJ2-5|TRBV5-6|-
CASSSGLGETQYF
TGTGCCAGCAGCTCAGGCCTGGGGGAGACCCAGTACTTC
>-|TRBJ2-3|TRBV11-2|TRBD2
CASSLLSTSGGTDTQYF
TGTGCCAGCAGCCTACTATCGACTAGCGGGGGGACAGATACGCAGTATTTT
>-|TRBJ1-5|TRBV19|TRBD1
CASSVRDRGNQPQHF
TGTGCCAGTAGTGTCCGGGACAGAGGCAATCAGCCCCAGCATTTT
>-|TRBJ2-2|TRBV7-6|-
CASSLWANQGTGELFF
TGTGCCAGCAGCCTGTGGGCCAATCAGGGCACCGGGGAGCTGTTTTTT
>once|TRBJ2-2|TRBV5-1|-
CAGGPGVGTGELFF
TGCGCCGGCGGGCCGGGAGTAGGCACCGGGGAGCTGTTTTTT
>-|TRBJ1-3|TRBV6-1|TRBD1
CASSLTGGTGNTIYF
TGTGCCAGCAGTTTAACAGGGGGAACTGGAAACACCATATATTTT
>-|TRBJ1-2|TRBV29-1|TRBD1
CSVLQGADYGYTF
TGCAGCGTTCTACAGGGGGCGGACTATGGCTACACCTTC
>-|TRBJ2-3|TRBV6-5|-
CASRGTSTQYF
TGTGCCAGCAGAGGAACATCGACGCAGTATTTT
>-|TRBJ2-2|TRBV9|TRBD1
CASSVVTGAMGELFF
TGTGCCAGCAGCGTAGTAACAGGGGCTATGGGGGAGCTGTTTTTT
>few|TRBJ1-1|TRBV12-5|-
CASGLGGGNTEAFF
TGTGCTAGTGGTTTGGGGGGAGGGAACACTGAAGCTTTCTTT
>-|TRBJ1-2|TRBV12-5|TRBD1
CASGWGTVNYGYTF
TGTGCTAGTGGTTGGGGGACAGTTAACTATGGCTACACCTTC
>-|TRBJ1-6|TRBV7-9|-
CASSSSSYNSPLHF
TGTGCCAGCAGCTCCAGCTCCTATAATTCACCCCTCCACTTT
>-|TRBJ1-5|TRBV15|-
CATSRDLSPQHF
TGTGCCACCAGCAGAGATCTTAGCCCCCAGCATTTT
>-|TRBJ2-1|TRBV7-2|-
CASRRGHESYNEQFF
TGTGCCAGCAGACGCGGGCACGAATCTTACAATGAGCAGTTCTTC
>medium-sized|TRBJ1-4|TRBV7-2|-
CASSLDHNEKLFF
TGTGCCAGCAGTCTCGACCATAATGAAAAACTGTTTTTT
>-|TRBJ2-5|TRBV9|-
CASSPQLAGETQYF
TGTGCCAGCAGCCCCCAATTAGCAGGGGAGACCCAGTACTTC
>-|TRBJ2-7|TRBV7-2|-
CASSFGGPSYEQYF
TGTGCCAGCAGCTTTGGGGGGCCCTCCTACGAGCAGTACTTC
>-|TRBJ2-7|TRBV5-1|-
CASSLGTSTLEQYF
TGCGCCAGCAGCTTGGGGACGTCCACTCTCGAGCAGTACTTC
>-|TRBJ2-7|TRBV9|TRBD1
CASSVGRGQGASGEQYF
TGTGCCAGCAGCGTAGGGAGGGGACAGGGGGCATCTGGCGAGCAGTACTTC
>-|TRBJ1-6|TRBV18|-
CASSHVGANSPLHF
TGTGCCAGCTCGCATGTGGGGGCTAATTCACCCCTCCACTTT
>-|TRBJ2-3|TRBV5-1|TRBD1
CASSYWDRGTDTQYF
TGCGCCAGCAGCTACTGGGACAGGGGAACAGATACGCAGTATTTT
>-|TRBJ2-6|TRBV7-9|-
CASSRGTGFLSGANVLTF
TGTGCCAGCAGCCGCGGGACGGGTTTTCTCTCTGGGGCCAACGTCCTGACTTTC
>-|TRBJ2-7|TRBV5-1|-
CASSLGAVPYEQYF
TGCGCCAGCAGCTTGGGGGCAGTCCCCTACGAGCAGTACTTC
>once|TRBJ2-3|TRBV5-1|TRBD2
CASMFGLATDTQYF
TGCGCCAGCATGTTCGGACTAGCCACAGATACGCAGTATTTT
>once|TRBJ2-3|TRBV11-3|-
CASSSGASTDTQYF
TGTGCCAGCAGCTCGGGAGCCAGCACAGATACGCAGTATTTT
>-|TRBJ2-1|TRBV5-1|-
CASSLPGNEQFF
TGCGCCAGCAGCCTCCCCGGCAATGAGCAGTTCTTC
>-|TRBJ2-7|TRBV5-1|-
CASSLAVRPSEQYF
TGCGCCAGCAGCTTGGCCGTCCGGCCTTCCGAGCAGTACTTC
>-|TRBJ1-2|TRBV7-9|TRBD1
CASSRWDRENYGYTF
TGTGCCAGCAGCCGTTGGGACAGGGAGAACTATGGCTACACCTTC
>-|TRBJ1-6|TRBV5-1|TRBD1
CASSPGQSYNSPLHF
TGCGCCAGCAGCCCGGGACAGTCCTATAATTCACCCCTCCACTTT
>few|TRBJ1-5|TRBV7-2|-
CASSLVGSRNQPQHF
TGTGCCAGCAGCTTAGTGGGGAGCCGTAATCAGCCCCAGCATTTT
>-|TRBJ2-7|TRBV29-1|TRBD2
CSVEAVRGGPFYEQYF
TGCAGCGTTGAAGCTGTACGGGGGGGCCCTTTCTACGAGCAGTACTTC
>-|TRBJ2-1|TRBV18|TRBD2
CASSLREVFDEQFF
TGTGCCAGCTCCCTCCGGGAGGTGTTTGATGAGCAGTTCTTC
>-|TRBJ2-1|TRBV9|TRBD1
CASSRGDRGYNEQFF
TGTGCCAGCAGTCGGGGGGACAGGGGCTACAATGAGCAGTTCTTC